A selection of T cell receptor beta chains follows, all from one sample in a study of T cell responses to AZD1222 COVID-19 vaccine. Generated by immunoSEQ multiplex PCR, the TCRdb table keeps only in-frame clones and is missing some. Of 250,000 to 300,000 clones listed, roughly 93% are singletons. The sequencing here drew on peripheral blood, taken 28 days after the second AZD1222 dose. These TCRs come from an adult who received the AZD1222 COVID-19 vaccine. CDR3s include the opening cysteine and the closing phenylalanine or tryptophan. The D gene is left open where the match is weak. A row's size may be missing; if present it is once, few, many or a size class.

TRBV19,TRBJ1-6,NA,NA,TGTGCCAGCCTGATGGCGCCCGGGACAAATTCACCCCTCCACTTT,CASLMAPGTNSPLHF
TRBV27,TRBJ2-7,once,TRBD1,TGTGCCAGCAGTCCATGGGACAGGGCCTACGAGCAGTACTTC,CASSPWDRAYEQYF
TRBV7-9,TRBJ2-2,NA,NA,TGTGCCGTTAGAGTCTTGGGGGGCTCAAACACCGGGGAGCTGTTTTTT,CAVRVLGGSNTGELFF
TRBV28,TRBJ1-2,NA,NA,TGTGCCAGCAGTCCTACACCTAACTATGGCTACACCTTC,CASSPTPNYGYTF
TRBV7-9,TRBJ2-2,NA,NA,TGTGCCAGCAGCGCTCTATTCTCAGGCGGGGAGCTGTTTTTT,CASSALFSGGELFF
TRBV30,TRBJ1-2,NA,NA,TGTGCCTGGAGTGTAGGGCAGGGAGAGGGCTACACCTTC,CAWSVGQGEGYTF
TRBV5-6,TRBJ2-7,NA,NA,TGTGCCAGCAGCTTGGCTGGAGGGGGCTACGAGCAGTACTTC,CASSLAGGGYEQYF
TRBV27,TRBJ1-1,NA,NA,TGTGCCAGCAGTCAGAGTCCGGGGGGGAAAGAAGCTTTCTTT,CASSQSPGGKEAFF
TRBV7-2,TRBJ2-1,NA,TRBD2,TGTGCCAGCAGCTATAATTGGGGGGGCAATGAGCAGTTCTTC,CASSYNWGGNEQFF
TRBV6-2/TRBV6-3,TRBJ1-2,NA,NA,TGTGCCAGCAGCCTGGGGCAGCCCGGCTACACCTTC,CASSLGQPGYTF
TRBV6-5,TRBJ2-7,once,TRBD2,TGTGCCAGCAGCTTTAGCGGGGCCACCTACGAGCAGTACTTC,CASSFSGATYEQYF
TRBV5-1,TRBJ2-7,NA,NA,TGCGCCAGCAGCTTGGGGTTGGGCGACTACGAGCAGTACTTC,CASSLGLGDYEQYF
TRBV7-3,TRBJ2-3,NA,TRBD1,TGTGCCAGCAGCTTTGGGACAGGGGCCTCCCTTAGGGCAGATACGCAGTATTTT,CASSFGTGASLRADTQYF